One and the same sample provided the 23 T cell receptor beta chains below, sequenced in a study of blood T cell repertoires in COVID-19. Using immunoSEQ multiplex PCR, the repertoire was profiled, and TCRdb retains in-frame clones only, with some absent. The profile shows hundreds of thousands of clones, approximately 86% of them singletons. Sequencing was done on a sample of PBMCs or T cells enriched from blood (not recorded which). These receptors originate from a woman in her forties or fifties who had recovered from COVID-19.

The J gene is TRBJ2-1, the V gene TRBV19; 8 nucleotides agree with TRBD2. The CDR3 contains 15 residues. Germline CDR1 and CDR2: LNHDA and SQIVND (reference sequence). The V segment lost 2 bases and the J segment 8 bases; nucleotides outside the gene matches: 8. The CDR3 bases are TGTGCCAGTAGTATATGGACTAGCTTCAACCATGAGCAGTTCTTC. This gives the protein CASSIWTSFNHEQFF.

This chain links TRBV5-6 with TRBJ1-2; 7 positions agree with TRBD1. Germline V CDR1 and CDR2: SGHDT, YYEEEE. CDR3 length equals 15 residues. V gave up 2 bases and J gave up 0 bases; unmatched junction bases: 4. CDR3 bases: TGTGCCAGCAGCTTCAGGGGGGTCGCTAACTATGGCTACACCTTC. Encoded protein: CASSFRGVANYGYTF.

The chain carries TRBV5-1 and TRBJ2-5; 13 bases map to TRBD2. Looked up from germline, CDR1 is SGHRS and CDR2 is YFSETQ. CDR3 length equals 17 residues. With V trimmed by 2 bases and J by 3 bases, 7 bases remained unmatched. The CDR3 region is CASSFGTSGIIEETQYF. CDR3 in DNA: TGCGCCAGCAGCTTCGGGACTAGCGGGATTATTGAAGAGACCCAGTACTTC.

This clone was counted once. V gene TRBV28 combines with J gene TRBJ1-1, with TRBD1 matching 9 bases. The CDR3 sequence is 18 residues long. Losses at the gene ends were 3 bases for V and 2 bases for J; bases not matched to a gene: 13. Germline CDR1 is MDHEN and CDR2 is SYDVKM. As DNA, the CDR3 is TGTGCCAGCAGTTTCCCCATCGGGACAGGGTCGGGAAACACTGAAGCTTTCTTT. It codes for CASSFPIGTGSGNTEAFF.

The V and J genes are TRBV9 and TRBJ2-7; tentative D call: TRBD1 (6 bases). The V gene's germline CDR1 is SGDLS and CDR2 YYNGEE. V shed 4 bases and J shed 0 bases, with 11 bases lying between them. The CDR3 consists of 14 residues. This CDR3 reads CASSIDRFSYEQYF. The CDR3, as DNA: TGTGCCAGCAGCATTGACAGGTTCTCCTACGAGCAGTACTTC.

The genes are TRBV19 and TRBJ2-2; a possible D gene is TRBD2 (7 bases). V was clipped by 4 bases and J by 5 bases, with 23 bases between them. Germline V gene data show CDR1 as LNHDA and CDR2 as SQIVND (reference sequence). The CDR3 runs 18 residues. The CDR3 coding sequence is TGTGCCAGTAGTACCCCCCAGCTGACTAGCAGGGGTACCGGGGAGCTGTTTTTT. This encodes CASSTPQLTSRGTGELFF.

The table lists this clone with a count of one. This chain connects TRBV7-2 to TRBJ1-5, with TRBD1 as a possible D gene (6 bases). Trimming took off 4 bases at V and 6 bases at J, with 13 bases between the two ends. CDR1 is SGHTA and CDR2 is FQGNSA in the germline V gene. The length of the CDR3 is 14 residues. CDR3 in amino acids: CASSSDSWGQPQHF. The CDR3 nucleotides read TGTGCCAGCAGCTCGGACAGTTGGGGTCAGCCCCAGCATTTT. Together with reference TRBV7-2 and TRBJ1-5, the CDR3 gives the full variable domain: GAGVSQSPSNKVTEKGKDVELRCDPISGHTALYWYRQSLGQGLEFLIYFQGNSAPDKSGLPSDRFSAERTGGSVSTLTIQRTQQEDSAVYLCASSSDSWGQPQHFGDGTRLSIL.

The rearrangement links TRBV9 to TRBJ2-2; 12 nucleotides agree with TRBD1. The germline V gene encodes CDR1 SGDLS and CDR2 YYNGEE. The CDR3 covers 16 residues. V was pared by 3 bases and J by 6 bases, with 6 bases of the junction left unmatched. The CDR3 DNA reads as TGTGCCAGCAGCGCAACGGGACAGGGGGCAGCCGGGGAGCTGTTTTTT. Protein product: CASSATGQGAAGELFF.

The table lists this clone with a count of one. The rearrangement joins TRBV3-1 (or the pseudogene TRBV3-2) to TRBJ1-5; TRBD1 matches 7 bases. Germline V CDR1 and CDR2: LGHDT, YNNKEL (reference sequence). The V gene end was trimmed by 1 base and the J gene end by 7 bases; junction bases not matched to a gene: 7. This CDR3 has 15 residues. This CDR3 reads CASSQGGAGGQPQHF. In nucleotides, the CDR3 is TGTGCCAGCAGCCAAGGGGGGGCAGGGGGACAGCCCCAGCATTTT.

V is TRBV19 and J is TRBJ1-1, with TRBD1 as a possible D gene (5 bases). V lost 5 bases and J 0 bases, leaving 7 bases between the germline ends. CDR3 length: 13 residues. Germline CDR1 LNHDA, CDR2 SQIVND (reference sequence). The CDR3 reads CASSEQVNTEAFF. The CDR3 bases are TGTGCCAGTAGTGAACAGGTGAACACTGAAGCTTTCTTT. Using reference TRBV19 and TRBJ1-1 for the parts outside the CDR3, the full variable domain is DGGITQSPKYLFRKEGQNVTLSCEQNLNHDAMYWYRQDPGQGLRLIYYSQIVNDFQKGDIAEGYSVSREKKESFPLTVTSAQKNPTAFYLCASSEQVNTEAFFGQGTRLTVV.

V gene TRBV7-9 combines with J gene TRBJ2-7, with D maybe TRBD1 (6 bases). V gave up 5 bases and J gave up 2 bases, with 16 bases separating them. The CDR3 consists of 15 residues. Germline CDR1 and CDR2: SEHNR and FQNEAQ (reference sequence). The CDR3 sequence: CASSGSTGTTYEQYF. Written as DNA, the CDR3 is TGTGCCAGCAGCGGATCCACAGGGACAACCTACGAGCAGTACTTC.

V and J are TRBV7-2 and TRBJ1-5; D call uncertain. CDR3 length: 13 amino acids. The germline gives CDR1 SGHTA, CDR2 FQGNSA. Trimming shortened V by 3 bases and J by 9 bases, and 12 bases separated the two germline ends. The CDR3 bases are TGTGCCAGCAGCTTCTCTATTGGGCCGCCCCAGCATTTT. It codes for CASSFSIGPPQHF. The entire variable domain, with the rest obtained from reference TRBV7-2 and TRBJ1-5, is as follows: GAGVSQSPSNKVTEKGKDVELRCDPISGHTALYWYRQSLGQGLEFLIYFQGNSAPDKSGLPSDRFSAERTGGSVSTLTIQRTQQEDSAVYLCASSFSIGPPQHFGDGTRLSIL.

The rearrangement uses TRBV6-1 and TRBJ1-4; possible D gene TRBD1, 6 bases. Germline V gene lookup returns CDR1 MNHNS and CDR2 SASEGT. The V end lost 2 bases, the J end lost 6 bases, and 10 bases lay between the germline ends. This CDR3 is 14 amino acids long. CDR3 loop: CASSEQGHDEKLFF. DNA for the CDR3: TGTGCCAGCAGTGAACAGGGGCATGATGAAAAACTGTTTTTT.

This sequence joins TRBV6-6 and TRBJ2-7; no clear D. Looked up from germline, CDR1 is MNHNY and CDR2 is SVGAGI (reference sequence). V shed 6 bases and J shed 0 bases, with 3 bases lying between them. This CDR3 region has 11 residues. This chain's CDR3 is CASRRSYEQYF. CDR3 nucleotide sequence: TGTGCCAGCAGGCGCTCCTACGAGCAGTACTTC.

The chain is built from TRBV4-1 and TRBJ2-4; TRBD2 is a possible D gene (5 bases). Trimming pared 5 bases from V and 0 bases from J, leaving 26 bases between. The CDR3 has 20 residues. Germline V lookup: CDR1 MGHRA, CDR2 YSYEKL. CDR3 sequence: CASSTDRGRVPFIAKNIQYF. DNA of the CDR3: TGCGCCAGCAGCACGGATCGTGGGCGGGTCCCATTTATAGCCAAAAACATTCAGTACTTC.

The V call is TRBV20-1, the J call TRBJ2-1; D not resolved. The CDR3 covers 10 residues. Germline-derived CDR1 and CDR2 are DFQATT and SNEGSKA (reference sequence). V was pared by 5 bases and J by 5 bases, with 4 bases between. CDR3 DNA sequence: TGCAGTGCTTCTGACAATGAGCAGTTCTTC. Its translation: CSASDNEQFF.

The chain recombines TRBV19 with TRBJ1-5; D may be TRBD1 (6 bases). CDR3 size: 13 residues. Germline V CDR1 and CDR2: LNHDA, SQIVND (reference sequence). Trimming stripped 6 bases from V and 6 bases from J, with 12 bases between. The CDR3 loop reads CASSDRFGQPQHF. For the CDR3, the DNA is TGTGCCAGTAGCGACAGGTTCGGTCAGCCCCAGCATTTT.

The J gene is TRBJ2-5, the V gene TRBV28; unclear D gene. V gave up 5 bases and J gave up 6 bases, with 22 bases separating them. CDR3 length: 16 amino acids. Germline lookup yields CDR1 MDHEN and CDR2 SYDVKM. CDR3 DNA: TGTGCCAGCAGTGTCAATCCAGCGCAGAGCGTGAAGACCCAGTACTTC. Encoded protein: CASSVNPAQSVKTQYF. The variable domain in full, completed from reference TRBV28 and TRBJ2-5, reads DVKVTQSSRYLVKRTGEKVFLECVQDMDHENMFWYRQDPGLGLRLIYFSYDVKMKEKGDIPEGYSVSREKKERFSLILESASTNQTSMYLCASSVNPAQSVKTQYFGPGTRLLVL.

The chain has TRBV27 and TRBJ2-7; 11 positions match TRBD2. Trimming at V came to 2 bases and at J to 2 bases, leaving 5 bases not matched to a gene. In germline, CDR1 is MNHEY, CDR2 SMNVEV (reference sequence). The CDR3 is 16 amino acids. CDR3 in DNA: TGTGCCAGCAGTTTACGTCTAGCGGGAGGCACCTACGAGCAGTACTTC. Translation: CASSLRLAGGTYEQYF.

This rearrangement joins TRBV10-1 to TRBJ2-1; 9 bases match TRBD1. Looked up from germline, CDR1 is WNHNN and CDR2 is SYGVQD (reference sequence). The CDR3 length is 13 residues. V was clipped by 7 bases and J by 9 bases; unmatched bases: 7. CDR3 bases: TGCGCCAGCAACCAGGACAGGGGCGGTGAGCAGTTCTTC. This gives the protein CASNQDRGGEQFF.

The genes are TRBV5-6 and TRBJ1-2; TRBD1 aligns across 9 bases. The germline CDR1 and CDR2 sequences are SGHDT and YYEEEE. The CDR3 is 16 amino acids. Trimming at V came to 2 bases and at J to 7 bases, leaving 12 bases not matched to a gene. CDR3 residues: CASSLDGVQGALGYTF. As DNA, the CDR3 is TGTGCCAGCAGCTTAGATGGTGTACAGGGGGCGCTTGGCTACACCTTC.

This chain's CDR3 is CASSLVPTGENTEAFF. CDR3 sequence (DNA): TGCGCCAGCAGCTTAGTCCCGACAGGAGAGAACACTGAAGCTTTCTTT. This sequence joins TRBV5-1 and TRBJ1-1, with D possibly matching TRBD1 (6 bases). V lost 2 bases, J lost 1 base, and 15 bases lay in between. Germline CDR1 and CDR2: SGHRS and YFSETQ. The CDR3 contains 16 residues.

This sequence joins TRBV5-1 and TRBJ2-1; 8 bases agree with TRBD1. CDR1 is SGHRS and CDR2 is YFSETQ in the germline V gene. The CDR3 is 17 amino acids. The trim removed 6 bases at V and 0 bases at J, leaving 11 bases unmatched. This CDR3 reads CASTTGAPVSSYNEQFF. DNA of the CDR3: TGCGCCAGCACGACAGGGGCGCCGGTGAGCTCCTACAATGAGCAGTTCTTC. The variable domain in full, with the rest retrieved from reference TRBV5-1 and TRBJ2-1, is KAGVTQTPRYLIKTRGQQVTLSCSPISGHRSVSWYQQTPGQGLQFLFEYFSETQRNKGNFPGRFSGRQFSNSRSEMNVSTLELGDSALYLCASTTGAPVSSYNEQFFGPGTRLTVL.